At least ten counts were recorded for the clone carrying this T cell receptor beta chain. These data are taken from a study of T cells in Graves' hyperthyroidism and ophthalmopathy. Researchers amplified the TCR beta CDR3 regions from RNA transcripts. TCR CDR3 regions were first amplified by RT-PCR with HTBI primers. Via MiXCR, TCRdb re-called the multiplex PCR reads, giving one row per CDR3 protein. This sample has about 600,000 distinct CDR3 sequences, with approximately 15% found just once. CDR1 is SGHTA and CDR2 is FQGNSA in the germline V gene. This CDR3 is 15 amino acids long. Deletions cut 1 base from V and 4 bases from J, with 13 bases between. Reasons for excluding patients were uncontrolled infection, other autoimmune disease, pregnancy or lactation.

Material: blood. The receptor's source is a woman between 18 and 30 years old with Graves' ophthalmopathy. V gene TRBV7-2 combines with J gene TRBJ2-5, with D perhaps TRBD1 (5 bases). Here the CDR3 reads CASSLDVGVGETQYF. For the CDR3, the DNA is TGTGCCAGCAGCTTAGATGTAGGGGTAGGAGAGACCCAGTACTTC.